This TCR beta chain was retrieved from a study of identical twins. Germline V gene lookup returns CDR1 SGHRS and CDR2 YFSETQ. The CDR3 runs 13 residues. With 4 bases removed from V and 3 bases from J, the gap between germline ends came to 10 bases. Each donor (without exception) was a healthy Caucasian. Study results and limitations: Whereas memory repertoires showed no such difference, abundant cord blood beta clonotypes carried fewer insertions. Analyses based on zero insertions could be partly confounded by invariant MAIT and iNKT cells. Excess sharing between twins was weaker in beta out-of-frame sequences.

This clonotype was observed a few times. What it recognizes is unknown. TCRdb independently ran MiXCR on the 5' RACE reads; one entry per CDR3 protein. The top ten hold more than 10% of the sample, which has a few hundred thousand distinct CDR3 sequences, under 20% seen once. The sequence was obtained from a man between 45 and 60 years old in good health. This chain uses TRBV5-1 with TRBJ1-2, with a tentative D call TRBD1 (5 bases). Sequencing was performed on naive T cells sorted from blood. CDR3 nucleotide sequence: TGCGCCAGCAGCCAGGCCAGGGACTATGGCTACACCTTC. Protein product: CASSQARDYGYTF.